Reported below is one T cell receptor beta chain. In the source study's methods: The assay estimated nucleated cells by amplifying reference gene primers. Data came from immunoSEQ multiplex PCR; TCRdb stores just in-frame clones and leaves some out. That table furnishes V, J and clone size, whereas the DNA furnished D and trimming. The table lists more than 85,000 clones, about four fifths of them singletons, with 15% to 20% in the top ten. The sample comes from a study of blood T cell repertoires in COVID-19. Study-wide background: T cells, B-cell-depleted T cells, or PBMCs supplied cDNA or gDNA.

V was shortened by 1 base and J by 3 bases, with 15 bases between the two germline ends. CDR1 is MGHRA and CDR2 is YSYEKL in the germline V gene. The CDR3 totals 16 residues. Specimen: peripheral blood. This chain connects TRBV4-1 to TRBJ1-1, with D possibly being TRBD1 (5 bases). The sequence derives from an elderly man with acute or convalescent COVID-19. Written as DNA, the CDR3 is TGCGCCAGCAGCCAAGGGGGCGCGGGGGGGGACACTGAAGCTTTCTTT. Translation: CASSQGGAGGDTEAFF.